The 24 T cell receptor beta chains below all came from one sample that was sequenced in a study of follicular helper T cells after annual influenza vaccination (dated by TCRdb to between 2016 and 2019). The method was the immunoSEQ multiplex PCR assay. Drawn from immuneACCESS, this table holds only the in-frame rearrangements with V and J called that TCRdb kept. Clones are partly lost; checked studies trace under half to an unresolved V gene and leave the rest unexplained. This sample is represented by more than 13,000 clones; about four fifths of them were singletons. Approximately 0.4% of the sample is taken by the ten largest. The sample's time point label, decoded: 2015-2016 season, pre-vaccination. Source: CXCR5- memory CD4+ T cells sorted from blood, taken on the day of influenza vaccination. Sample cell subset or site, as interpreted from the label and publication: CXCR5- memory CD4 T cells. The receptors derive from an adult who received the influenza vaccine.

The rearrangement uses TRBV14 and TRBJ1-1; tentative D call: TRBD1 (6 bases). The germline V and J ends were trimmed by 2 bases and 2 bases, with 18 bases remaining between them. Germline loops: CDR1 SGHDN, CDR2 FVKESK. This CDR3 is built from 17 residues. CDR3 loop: CASSQQGQGRVNTEAFF. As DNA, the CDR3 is TGTGCCAGCAGCCAACAGGGGCAGGGGAGGGTTAACACTGAAGCTTTCTTT.

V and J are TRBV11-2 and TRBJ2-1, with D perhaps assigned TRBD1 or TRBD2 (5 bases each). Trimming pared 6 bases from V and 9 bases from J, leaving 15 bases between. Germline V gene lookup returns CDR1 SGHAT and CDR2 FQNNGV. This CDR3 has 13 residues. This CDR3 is CASRDIQRGEQFF. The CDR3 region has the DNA TGTGCCAGCAGGGACATACAACGGGGTGAGCAGTTCTTC.

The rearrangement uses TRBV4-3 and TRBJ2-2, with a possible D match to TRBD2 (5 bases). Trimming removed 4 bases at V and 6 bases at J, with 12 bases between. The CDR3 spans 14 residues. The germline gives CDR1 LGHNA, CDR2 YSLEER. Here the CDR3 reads CASSLTRVAGELFF. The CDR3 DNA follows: TGCGCCAGCAGCCTCACTAGGGTGGCCGGGGAGCTGTTTTTT.

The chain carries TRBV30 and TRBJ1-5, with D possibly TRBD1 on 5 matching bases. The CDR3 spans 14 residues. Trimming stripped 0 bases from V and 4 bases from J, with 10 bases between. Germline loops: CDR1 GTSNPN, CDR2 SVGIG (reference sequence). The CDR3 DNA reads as TGTGCCTGGAGTGTTCCCCCAGGGAATCAGCCCCAGCATTTT. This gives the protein CAWSVPPGNQPQHF.

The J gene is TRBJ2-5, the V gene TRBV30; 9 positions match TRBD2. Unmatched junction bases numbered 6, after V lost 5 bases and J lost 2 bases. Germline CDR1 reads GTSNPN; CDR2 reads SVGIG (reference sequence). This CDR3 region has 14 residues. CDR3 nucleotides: TGTGCCTGGGGAGCGGGGGGCACACAAGAGACCCAGTACTTC. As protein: CAWGAGGTQETQYF.

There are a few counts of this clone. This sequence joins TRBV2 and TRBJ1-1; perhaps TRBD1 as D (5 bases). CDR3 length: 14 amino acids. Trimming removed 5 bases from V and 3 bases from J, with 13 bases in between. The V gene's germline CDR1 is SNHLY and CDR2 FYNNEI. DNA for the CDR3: TGTGCCAGCAGTAAGGGAGGGACCGACACTGAAGCTTTCTTT. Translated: CASSKGGTDTEAFF.

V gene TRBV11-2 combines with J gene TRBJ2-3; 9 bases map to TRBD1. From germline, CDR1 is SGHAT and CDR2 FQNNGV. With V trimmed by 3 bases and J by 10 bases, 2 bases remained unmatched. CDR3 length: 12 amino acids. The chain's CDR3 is CASSFGQGPQYF. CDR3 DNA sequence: TGTGCCAGCAGCTTCGGACAGGGGCCGCAGTATTTT.

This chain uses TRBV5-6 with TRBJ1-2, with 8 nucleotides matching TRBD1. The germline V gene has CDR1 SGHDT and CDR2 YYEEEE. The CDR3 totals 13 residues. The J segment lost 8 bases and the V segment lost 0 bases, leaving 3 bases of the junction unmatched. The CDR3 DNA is TGTGCCAGCAGCTTGGCAGGGGGCAGCGGCTACACCTTC. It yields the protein CASSLAGGSGYTF.

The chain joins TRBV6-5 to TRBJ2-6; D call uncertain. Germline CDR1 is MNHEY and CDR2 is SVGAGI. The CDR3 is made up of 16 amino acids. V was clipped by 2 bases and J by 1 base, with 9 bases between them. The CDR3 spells CASSYGRLSGANVLTF. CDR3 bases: TGTGCCAGCAGTTACGGGCGTCTTTCTGGGGCCAACGTCCTGACTTTC.

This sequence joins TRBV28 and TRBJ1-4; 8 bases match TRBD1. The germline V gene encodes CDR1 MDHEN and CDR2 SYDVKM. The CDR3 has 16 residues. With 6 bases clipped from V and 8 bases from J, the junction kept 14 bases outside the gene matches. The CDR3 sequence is CASSLRDRIIKEKLFF. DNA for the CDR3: TGTGCCAGCAGCCTCCGGGACAGGATAATAAAGGAAAAACTGTTTTTT. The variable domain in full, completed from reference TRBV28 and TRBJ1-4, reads DVKVTQSSRYLVKRTGEKVFLECVQDMDHENMFWYRQDPGLGLRLIYFSYDVKMKEKGDIPEGYSVSREKKERFSLILESASTNQTSMYLCASSLRDRIIKEKLFFGSGTQLSVL.

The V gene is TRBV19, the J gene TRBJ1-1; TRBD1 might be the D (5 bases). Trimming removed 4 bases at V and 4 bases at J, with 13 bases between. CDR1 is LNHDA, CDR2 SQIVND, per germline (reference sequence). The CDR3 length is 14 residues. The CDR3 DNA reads TGTGCCAGTAGTAGAGAGTGGGGGAGCACTGAAGCTTTCTTT. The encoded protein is CASSREWGSTEAFF.

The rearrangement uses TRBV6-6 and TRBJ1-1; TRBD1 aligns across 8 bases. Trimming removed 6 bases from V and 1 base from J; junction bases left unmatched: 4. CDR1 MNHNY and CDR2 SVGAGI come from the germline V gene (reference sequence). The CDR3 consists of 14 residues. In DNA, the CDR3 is TGTGCCAGCAGCCAAACAGGGGGGAACACTGAAGCTTTCTTT. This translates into CASSQTGGNTEAFF.

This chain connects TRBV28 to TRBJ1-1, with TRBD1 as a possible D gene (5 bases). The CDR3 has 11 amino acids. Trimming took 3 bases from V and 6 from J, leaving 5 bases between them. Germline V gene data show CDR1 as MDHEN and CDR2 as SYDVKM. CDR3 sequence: CASSFRAEAFF. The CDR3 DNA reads TGTGCCAGCAGTTTCAGGGCTGAAGCTTTCTTT.

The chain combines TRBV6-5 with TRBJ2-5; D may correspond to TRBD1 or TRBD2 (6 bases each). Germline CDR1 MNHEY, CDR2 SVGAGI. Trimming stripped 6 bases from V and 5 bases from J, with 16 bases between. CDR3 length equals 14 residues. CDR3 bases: TGTGCCAGCAGCGACGAGGGGGGCTGGGAGACCCAGTACTTC. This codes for CASSDEGGWETQYF.

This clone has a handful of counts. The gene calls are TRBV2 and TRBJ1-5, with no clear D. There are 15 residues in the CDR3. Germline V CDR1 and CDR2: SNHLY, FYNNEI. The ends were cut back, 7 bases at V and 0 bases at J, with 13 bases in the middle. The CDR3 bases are TGTGCCAGCAAAGGGCACGGTTATAGCAATCAGCCCCAGCATTTT. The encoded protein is CASKGHGYSNQPQHF.

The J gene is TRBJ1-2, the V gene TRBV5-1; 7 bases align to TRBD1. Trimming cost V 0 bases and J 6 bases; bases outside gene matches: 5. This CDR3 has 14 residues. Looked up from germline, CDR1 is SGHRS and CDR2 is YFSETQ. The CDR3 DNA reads TGCGCCAGCAGCTTGGGGTGGGACAGTCATGGCTACACCTTC. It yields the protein CASSLGWDSHGYTF.

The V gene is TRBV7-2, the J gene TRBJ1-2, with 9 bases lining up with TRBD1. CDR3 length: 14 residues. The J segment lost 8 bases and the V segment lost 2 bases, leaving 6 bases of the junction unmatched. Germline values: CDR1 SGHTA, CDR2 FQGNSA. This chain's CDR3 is CASSLLDRGPGYTF. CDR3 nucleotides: TGTGCCAGCAGCTTACTGGACAGGGGTCCGGGCTACACCTTC.

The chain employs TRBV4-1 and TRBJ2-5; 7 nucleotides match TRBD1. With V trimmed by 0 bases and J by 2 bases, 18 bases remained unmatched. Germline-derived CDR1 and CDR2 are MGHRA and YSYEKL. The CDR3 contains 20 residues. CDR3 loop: CASSQDGPGSTGARQETQYF. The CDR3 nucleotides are TGCGCCAGCAGCCAAGATGGGCCCGGGTCCACAGGGGCAAGACAAGAGACCCAGTACTTC.

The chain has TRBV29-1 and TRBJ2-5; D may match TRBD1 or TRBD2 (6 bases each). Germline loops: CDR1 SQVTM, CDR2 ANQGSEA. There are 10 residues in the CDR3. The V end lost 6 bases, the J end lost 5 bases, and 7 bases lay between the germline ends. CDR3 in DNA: TGCAGCGTAGGGGGGGAGACCCAGTACTTC. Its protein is CSVGGETQYF.

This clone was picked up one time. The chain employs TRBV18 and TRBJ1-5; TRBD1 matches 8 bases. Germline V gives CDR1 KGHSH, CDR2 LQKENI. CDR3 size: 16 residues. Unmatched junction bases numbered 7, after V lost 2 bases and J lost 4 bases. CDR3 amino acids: CASSPTGTGRNQPQHF. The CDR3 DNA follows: TGTGCCAGCTCACCAACCGGGACAGGACGTAATCAGCCCCAGCATTTT.

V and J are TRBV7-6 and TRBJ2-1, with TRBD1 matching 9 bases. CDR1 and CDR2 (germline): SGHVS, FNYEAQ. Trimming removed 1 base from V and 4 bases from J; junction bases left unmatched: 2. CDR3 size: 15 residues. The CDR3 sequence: CASSLVGTGYNEQFF. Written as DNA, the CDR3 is TGTGCCAGCAGCTTAGTCGGGACAGGGTACAATGAGCAGTTCTTC.

The CDR3 loop reads CASSYFSGASTDTQYF. The CDR3 DNA follows: TGTGCCAGCAGTTACTTTAGCGGGGCTAGCACAGATACGCAGTATTTT. This rearrangement joins TRBV6-6 to TRBJ2-3; TRBD2 matches at 8 bases. Looked up from germline, CDR1 is MNHNY and CDR2 is SVGAGI (reference sequence). This CDR3 has 16 amino acids. With V trimmed by 1 base and J by 0 bases, 3 bases remained unmatched.

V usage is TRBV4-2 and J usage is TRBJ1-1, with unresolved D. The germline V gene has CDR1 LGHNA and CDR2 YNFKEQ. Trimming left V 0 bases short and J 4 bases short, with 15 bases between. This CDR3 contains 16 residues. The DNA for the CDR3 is TGTGCCAGCAGCCAAGATAGTTGGGCTACCGCCACTGAAGCTTTCTTT. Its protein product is CASSQDSWATATEAFF.

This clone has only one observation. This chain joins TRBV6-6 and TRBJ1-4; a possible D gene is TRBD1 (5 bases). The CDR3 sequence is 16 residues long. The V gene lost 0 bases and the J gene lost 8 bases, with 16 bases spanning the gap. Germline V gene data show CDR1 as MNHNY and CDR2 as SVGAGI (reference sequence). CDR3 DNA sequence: TGTGCCAGCAGTTACTCGATCCAGGGCCCGAGAGAAAAACTGTTTTTT. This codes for CASSYSIQGPREKLFF.